This entry describes one T cell receptor beta chain. Antigen: not known. During construction of the library, unique molecular identifiers were attached to individual cDNA molecules for quantitative, reproducible TCR counting. A single record per CDR3 protein comes from TCRdb applying MiXCR to the RACE reads. This table has about 120,000 distinct CDR3 sequences, about 11% appearing once. This record comes from a study of human T cells and chemical hapten exposure. Study as a whole: There were weekly diphenylcyclopropenone doses to the scalp for patients throughout the roughly 24-week study. The patients were mostly female; they had alopecia areata, totalis or universalis.

This CDR3 has 12 amino acids. V was trimmed by 3 bases and J by 4 bases, leaving 8 bases between them. CDR1 is DFQATT and CDR2 is SNEGSKA in the germline V gene (reference sequence). Study results and limitations: Among TCRs, those above 1 in 1000 frequency were unaffected by DPC sensitization.

Time point specified: patch test 3, about 24 weeks after DPC sensitization. Sample treatment: therapeutic diphenylcyclopropenone sensitization with weekly scalp DPC. The clonotype was recovered from a woman in her forties or fifties with alopecia areata. Some clones in this sample may be carry-over from other donors' samples. This specimen was whole blood, taken in connection with sensitization to the hapten diphenylcyclopropenone (DPC). The V call is TRBV20-1, the J call TRBJ2-3; D is unclear. This CDR3 is CSASPEPDTQYF. The CDR3 DNA sequence: TGCAGTGCTAGCCCGGAGCCAGATACGCAGTATTTT.